This passage covers 21 T cell receptor beta chains from one sample sequenced in a study of T cell clonality in common variable immunodeficiency. This table comes from immunoSEQ multiplex PCR, and its TCRdb copy is limited to in-frame clones, with some not included. The specimen gives 40,000 to 45,000 clones without singletons; the ten biggest hold about 10%. Input material: peripheral blood mononuclear cells. The receptors originated from a person between 18 and 69 years old in good health.

This clone was detected many times. Read data end 3 residues before the CDR3 end; the end is taken from the germline J gene. The V call is TRBV10-3, the J call TRBJ2-7; maybe TRBD2 (5 bases). CDR1 is ENHRY, CDR2 SYGVKD, per germline. V was shortened by 0 bases and J by 2 bases, with 14 bases between the two germline ends. The CDR3 runs to 16 residues. Partial CDR3 DNA: TGTGCCATCAGTGAGTCACTAGGGAGTCCTCCCTACGAG. It codes for CAISESLGSPPYE. The full CDR3 is CAISESLGSPPYEQYF.

Concerning this clone: The CDR3 extends 3 residues past the end of the read, so its final part is completed from the germline J gene. The rearrangement joins TRBV7-2 to TRBJ2-4; 9 bases fit TRBD1. The CDR3 runs 15 residues. Germline V gene data show CDR1 as SGHTA and CDR2 as FQGNSA. The CDR3 sequence: CASSSQGALTTSQYF. The CDR3 DNA, read in part, is TGTGCCAGCAGCTCACAGGGGGCCTTAACGACTAGT.

This clone was observed many times. Sequencing ends 3 residues short of the CDR3 end; the germline J gene provides the rest. The chain links TRBV5-4 to TRBJ1-1, with D hard to call. The germline V and J ends were trimmed by 1 base and 0 bases, with 10 bases remaining between them. Germline assignment: CDR1 SGHNT and CDR2 YYREEE (reference sequence). The CDR3 extends over 15 amino acids. This CDR3 is CASSLFRFMNTEAFF. The part of the CDR3 DNA that was read is TGTGCCAGCAGCTTGTTCCGGTTCATGAACACTGAA.

At least ten counts were recorded for this clone. The read gets to within 3 residues of the CDR3 end, and the germline J gene fills in the rest. The chain recombines TRBV18 with TRBJ1-2; 7 bases are a match to TRBD1. In germline, CDR1 is KGHSH, CDR2 LQKENI. The CDR3 loop spans 13 amino acids. CDR3 protein: CASSPNQGEGYTF. The CDR3 DNA, read in part, is TGTGCCAGCTCACCCAACCAGGGGGAGGGC.

Only a few counts were recorded for this clone. The sequenced CDR3 bases are TGTGCCAGCAGTTGGACAGGGGTCACCGGGGAG. Translated, it gives CASSWTGVTGE. In full, the CDR3 reads CASSWTGVTGELFF. The chain is built from TRBV7-9 and TRBJ2-2; the match to TRBD1 covers 9 bases. Read coverage stops 3 residues before the CDR3 terminus; the germline J gene supplies the remainder. Germline V gene sequence: CDR1 SEHNR, CDR2 FQNEAQ (reference sequence). With 6 bases clipped from V and 4 bases from J, the junction kept 3 bases outside the gene matches. This CDR3 has 14 amino acids.

The sample holds many counts of this clone. The sequence runs out 3 residues before the end of the CDR3; the remainder is reconstructed from the germline J gene. The genes are TRBV7-8 and TRBJ1-1; D is possibly TRBD1 (5 bases). V gave up 5 bases and J gave up 6 bases, with 28 bases separating them. The CDR3 has 18 amino acids. Germline V lookup: CDR1 SGHVS, CDR2 FQNEAQ. CDR3 region: CASSHFSGGGAKVPEAFF. The sequenced part of the CDR3 DNA is TGTGCCAGCAGCCATTTCTCCGGGGGTGGGGCAAAAGTCCCTGAA.

In its sample, this clone is medium-sized (0.01 to 0.1%). The sequenced fragment ends 3 residues before the CDR3 boundary, so the rest is inferred from the germline J gene. The chain links TRBV10-3 to TRBJ2-7; 8 nucleotides align to TRBD1. This CDR3 has 14 residues. The germline V gene has CDR1 ENHRY and CDR2 SYGVKD. The V and J ends lost 6 bases and 2 bases, in that order; junction bases with no gene match: 6. This CDR3 reads CAISGQGQAYEQYF. The CDR3 DNA, read in part, is TGTGCCATCAGCGGACAGGGTCAGGCCTACGAG.

In its sample, this clone was seen many times. The read comes to an end 3 residues before the CDR3 does, leaving the germline J gene to fill in the end. The chain joins TRBV5-1 to TRBJ1-3, with D maybe TRBD1 (6 bases). Germline loops: CDR1 SGHRS, CDR2 YFSETQ. The V end was cut by 4 bases, the J end by 2 bases, with 16 bases between. The CDR3 has 16 amino acids. The part of the CDR3 DNA that was read is TGCGCCAGCAGCCCGGACAGCTTTAGGCCTGGAAACACC. Protein sequence: CASSPDSFRPGNT. The entire CDR3 sequence reads CASSPDSFRPGNTIYF.

This clone was found many times. Read data end 3 residues before the CDR3 end; the end is taken from the germline J gene. The chain has TRBV28 and TRBJ1-6; D remains unclear. The CDR3 is 18 residues long. The germline CDR1 and CDR2 sequences are MDHEN and SYDVKM. Deletions cut 2 bases from V and 5 bases from J, with 19 bases between. The CDR3 spells CASSLILEPRGDNSPLHF. The covered CDR3 bases are TGTGCCAGCAGTTTAATATTGGAGCCCCGGGGAGATAATTCACCC.

Many counts were recorded for this clone. The read ends 3 residues early relative to the CDR3; the germline J gene fills the gap. The chain uses TRBV7-3 and TRBJ2-1; maybe TRBD1 (6 bases). V dropped 6 bases and J dropped 3 bases, with 12 bases sitting between them. Germline-derived CDR1 and CDR2 are SGHTA and FQGTGA. The CDR3 consists of 14 residues. Partial CDR3 DNA: TGTGCCAGCAGTTCTCGAGGGGGCTACAATGAG. Residues: CASSSRGGYNE. Given in full, the CDR3 is CASSSRGGYNEQFF.

This clone appeared many times. The junction and the germline gene differ at one end; a read error may be behind it. Coverage ceases 3 residues before the CDR3 finishes, and the germline J gene fills in the end. The gene calls are TRBV7-7 and TRBJ2-3; D is possibly TRBD2 (6 bases). Germline loops: CDR1 SSHAT, CDR2 FNYEAQ (reference sequence). This CDR3 spans 14 amino acids. CDR3 region: CASSQTAGTDTQYF. The DNA read from the CDR3 is TGTGCTAGCAGCCAAACGGCGGGGACCGATACG.

This clone was picked up many times. The CDR3: CAISDPSIGRDEQYF. Incomplete CDR3 DNA: TGTGCCATCAGTGACCCCTCGATTGGCAGGGACGAG. This chain links TRBV10-3 with TRBJ2-7, with D perhaps matching TRBD1 (5 bases). The CDR3 end lies 3 residues beyond the end of the read and is filled in from the germline J gene. The CDR3 extends over 15 amino acids. Trimming pared 3 bases from V and 5 bases from J, leaving 17 bases between. The germline gives CDR1 ENHRY, CDR2 SYGVKD.

In this sample, this clone turned up many times. The CDR3 is cut off 3 residues early in the read; its end comes from the germline J gene. This chain uses TRBV5-1 with TRBJ2-2; 10 positions match TRBD2. CDR1 and CDR2 (germline): SGHRS, YFSETQ. With 7 bases clipped from V and 1 base from J, the junction kept 7 bases outside the gene matches. CDR3 length equals 16 residues. This chain's CDR3 is CASGILAGGNTGELFF. CDR3 DNA, as far as it was read: TGCGCCAGCGGAATATTAGCGGGAGGGAACACCGGGGAG.

The covered CDR3 bases are TGTGCCAGCTCGCCTGAAAGTCGGGGT. It translates to CASSPESRG. The full CDR3 protein reads CASSPESRGQYF. V is TRBV18 and J is TRBJ2-4, with D perhaps TRBD2 (5 bases). The read ends 3 residues early relative to the CDR3; the germline J gene fills the gap. The CDR3 length is 12 residues. Per germline, CDR1 KGHSH and CDR2 LQKENI.

This clone was observed at least ten times. Read coverage stops 3 residues before the CDR3 terminus; the germline J gene supplies the remainder. The chain combines TRBV14 with TRBJ2-7, with D possibly TRBD2 on 6 matching bases. The germline CDR1 and CDR2 sequences are SGHDN and FVKESK. Trimming stripped 3 bases from V and 5 bases from J, with 14 bases between. This CDR3 region has 14 residues. The CDR3 spells CASSHWDSRNEQYF. The sequenced part of the CDR3 DNA is TGTGCCAGCAGCCATTGGGACTCTAGGAACGAG.

This clone was recorded at least ten times. The covered CDR3 bases are TGCAGCGTAGCCGGACTAGCGGCCTACAATGAG. Translated, it gives CSVAGLAAYNE. From start to end, the CDR3 is CSVAGLAAYNEQFF. The chain is built from TRBV29-1 and TRBJ2-1; TRBD2 aligns across 10 bases. The sequence runs out 3 residues before the end of the CDR3; the remainder is reconstructed from the germline J gene. The J segment lost 2 bases and the V segment lost 6 bases, leaving 4 bases of the junction unmatched. This CDR3 has 14 residues. Germline loops: CDR1 SQVTM, CDR2 ANQGSEA.

This clone appeared many times. The CDR3 extends 3 residues past the end of the read, so its final part is completed from the germline J gene. The chain joins TRBV2 to TRBJ1-1; D call uncertain. The germline CDR1 and CDR2 sequences are SNHLY and FYNNEI. The CDR3 is 15 amino acids. With 4 bases removed from V and 3 bases from J, the gap between germline ends came to 15 bases. Incomplete CDR3 DNA: TGTGCCAGCAGTGGACACCCACTGGAGGACACTGAA. This sequence encodes CASSGHPLEDTE. In full, the CDR3 is CASSGHPLEDTEAFF. Filled out from reference TRBV2 and TRBJ1-1, the complete variable domain reads EPEVTQTPSHQVTQMGQEVILRCVPISNHLYFYWYRQILGQKVEFLVSFYNNEISEKSEIFDDQFSVERPDGSNFTLKIRSTKLEDSAMYFCASSGHPLEDTEAFFGQGTRLTVV.

Ten or more counts support this clone. The read ends 3 residues before the CDR3 terminus; that terminus is restored from the germline J gene. V and J are TRBV7-2 and TRBJ2-7; TRBD1 is a possible D gene (6 bases). Per the germline V gene, CDR1 is SGHTA and CDR2 is FQGNSA. V was trimmed by 5 bases and J by 3 bases, leaving 14 bases between them. The CDR3 has 14 amino acids. The CDR3 is CASSLDSSLYEQYF. The CDR3 bases that were read are TGTGCCAGCAGCCTGGACAGTTCTCTCTACGAG.

This clone occurred many times. The read ends 3 residues early relative to the CDR3; the germline J gene fills the gap. The V and J genes are TRBV7-2 and TRBJ2-1, with no clear D. Per germline, CDR1 SGHTA and CDR2 FQGNSA. The V end was cut by 7 bases, the J end by 7 bases, with 14 bases between. The CDR3 loop spans 13 amino acids. CDR3 DNA (partial): TGTGCCAGCACCCCAAACTTGATTAATGAG. Translating it yields CASTPNLINE. The complete CDR3 sequence is CASTPNLINEQFF.

This clone was picked up many times. The sequenced fragment ends 3 residues before the CDR3 boundary, so the rest is inferred from the germline J gene. The V call is TRBV13, the J call TRBJ2-3; D is perhaps TRBD2 (6 bases). Between the trimmed V and J ends, which lost 5 bases and 2 bases, there was a span of 17 bases. The V gene's germline CDR1 is PRHDT and CDR2 FYEKMQ (reference sequence). The CDR3 extends over 16 amino acids. The sequenced CDR3 bases are TGTGCCAGCAGCCACAGGCCGGGACTCGCCACAGATACG. Encoded protein: CASSHRPGLATDT. The complete CDR3 reads CASSHRPGLATDTQYF.

This clone showed up many times. From the germline J gene comes the end of the CDR3, since the read stops 3 residues before it. The V gene is TRBV11-3, the J gene TRBJ2-2; D may be TRBD1 (5 bases). The germline gives CDR1 SGHNT, CDR2 YENEEA. Trimming shortened V by 5 bases and J by 9 bases, and 7 bases separated the two germline ends. The CDR3 covers 11 residues. The sequenced CDR3 bases are TGTGCCAGCAGCCCAGGGCGGGAG. This codes for CASSPGRE. The full CDR3 is CASSPGRELFF.